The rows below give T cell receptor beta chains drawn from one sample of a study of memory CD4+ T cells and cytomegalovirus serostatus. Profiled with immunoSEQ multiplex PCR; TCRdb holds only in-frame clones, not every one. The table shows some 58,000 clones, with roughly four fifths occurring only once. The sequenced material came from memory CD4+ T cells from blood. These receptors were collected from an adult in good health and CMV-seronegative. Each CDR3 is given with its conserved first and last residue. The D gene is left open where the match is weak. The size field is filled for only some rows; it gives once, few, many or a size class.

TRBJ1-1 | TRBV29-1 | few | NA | CSALGAGLNTEAFF | TGCAGCGCATTAGGGGCGGGGTTGAACACTGAAGCTTTCTTT
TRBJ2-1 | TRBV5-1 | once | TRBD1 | CASSVGQGAGDEQFF | TGCGCCAGCAGCGTTGGACAGGGGGCAGGAGATGAGCAGTTCTTC
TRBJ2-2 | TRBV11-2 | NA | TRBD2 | CASSRLAGGTGELFF | TGTGCCAGCAGCCGACTAGCGGGAGGCACCGGGGAGCTGTTTTTT
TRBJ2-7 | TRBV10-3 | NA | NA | CAISDGVGLPDGEQYF | TGTGCCATCAGTGATGGAGTTGGGCTCCCTGATGGGGAGCAGTACTTC
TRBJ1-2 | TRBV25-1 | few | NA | CASSQGGGYTF | TGTGCCAGCAGTCAGGGTGGTGGCTACACCTTC
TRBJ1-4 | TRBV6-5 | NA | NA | CASSYSRTTNEKLFF | TGTGCCAGCAGTTATTCCCGTACAACTAATGAAAAACTGTTTTTT
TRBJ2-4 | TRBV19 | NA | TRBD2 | CASRSPGRAGGAKNIQYF | TGTGCCAGTAGATCCCCTGGGAGGGCCGGGGGGGCCAAAAACATTCAGTACTTC
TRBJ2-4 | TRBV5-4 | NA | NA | CASSPGGIQYF | TGTGCCAGCAGCCCTGGGGGAATTCAGTACTTC
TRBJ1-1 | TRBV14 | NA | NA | CASSQEHAEAFF | TGTGCCAGCAGCCAAGAACACGCTGAAGCTTTCTTT
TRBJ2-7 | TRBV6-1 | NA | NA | CASSEAGYEQYF | TGTGCCAGCAGTGAAGCGGGCTACGAGCAGTACTTC
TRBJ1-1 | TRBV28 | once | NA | CASSLVGRNTEAFF | TGTGCCAGCAGTTTAGTGGGGCGCAACACTGAAGCTTTCTTT
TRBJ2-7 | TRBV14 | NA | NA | CASSQRRVPYEQYF | TGTGCCAGCAGCCAACGACGGGTCCCCTACGAGCAGTACTTC
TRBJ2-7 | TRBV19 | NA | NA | CASSIRDTSFYEQYF | TGTGCCAGTAGTATCCGGGACACTAGCTTCTACGAGCAGTACTTC
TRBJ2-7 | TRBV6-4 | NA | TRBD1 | CASKGTGISYEQYF | TGTGCCAGCAAAGGGACAGGGATCTCCTACGAGCAGTACTTC
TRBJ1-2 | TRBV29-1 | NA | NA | CSVVRGLGYTF | TGCAGCGTTGTCAGGGGTCTGGGCTACACCTTC
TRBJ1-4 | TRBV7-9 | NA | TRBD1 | CASSLDRGGEKLFF | TGTGCCAGCAGCCTGGACAGGGGTGGGGAAAAACTGTTTTTT
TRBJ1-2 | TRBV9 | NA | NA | CASSVDPEGYGYTF | TGTGCCAGCAGCGTAGACCCGGAGGGGTATGGCTACACCTTC
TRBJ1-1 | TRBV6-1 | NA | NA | CASSVSSSTIEAFF | TGTGCCAGCAGTGTTAGCAGTTCAACGATTGAAGCTTTCTTT
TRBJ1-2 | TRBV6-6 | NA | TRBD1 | CASSPGTVYGYTF | TGTGCCAGCAGTCCCGGGACAGTCTATGGCTACACCTTC
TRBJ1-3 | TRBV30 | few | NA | CAWSVGEIKTIYF | TGTGCCTGGAGTGTAGGGGAAATTAAGACCATATATTTT
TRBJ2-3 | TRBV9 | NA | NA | CASSVGYGVDTDTQYF | TGTGCCAGCAGCGTGGGCTACGGGGTAGACACAGATACGCAGTATTTT
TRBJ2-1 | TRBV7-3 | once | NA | CASSSGPNEQFF | TGTGCCAGCAGCTCGGGGCCCAATGAGCAGTTCTTC
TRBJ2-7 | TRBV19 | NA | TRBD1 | CASSNPGQTYEQYF | TGTGCCAGTAGTAATCCGGGACAGACCTACGAGCAGTACTTC
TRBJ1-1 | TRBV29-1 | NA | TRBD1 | CSVEEGQGFRAFF | TGCAGCGTTGAAGAGGGACAGGGATTCCGGGCTTTCTTT
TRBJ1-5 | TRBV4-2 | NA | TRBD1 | CASSPTGQGNQPQHF | TGTGCCAGCAGCCCGACGGGACAGGGAAATCAGCCCCAGCATTTT
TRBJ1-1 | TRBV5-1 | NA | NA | CASSLSSSLNTEAFF | TGCGCCAGCAGCTTGTCTTCCTCCCTAAACACTGAAGCTTTCTTT
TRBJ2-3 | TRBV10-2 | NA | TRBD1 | CASIDRGANTDTQYF | TGCGCCAGCATCGACAGGGGGGCAAACACAGATACGCAGTATTTT
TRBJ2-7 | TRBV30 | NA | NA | CAWSGQTYEQYF | TGTGCCTGGAGTGGTCAAACCTACGAGCAGTACTTC
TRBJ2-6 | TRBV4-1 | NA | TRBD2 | CASSQERRGVLSGANVLTF | TGCGCCAGCAGCCAAGAGAGGCGGGGGGTGCTCTCTGGGGCCAACGTCCTGACTTTC
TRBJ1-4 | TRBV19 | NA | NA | CASTGPSHEKLFF | TGTGCCAGTACAGGCCCTTCTCATGAAAAACTGTTTTTT
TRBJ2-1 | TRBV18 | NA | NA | CASSPRYDRNNEQFF | TGTGCCAGCTCACCCAGGTACGACAGAAACAATGAGCAGTTCTTC
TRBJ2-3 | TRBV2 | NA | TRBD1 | CASTDRGFTDTQYF | TGTGCCAGCACAGACAGGGGATTCACAGATACGCAGTATTTT
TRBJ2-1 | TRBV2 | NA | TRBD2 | CASSELAGGRNEQFF | TGTGCCAGCAGTGAATTGGCGGGGGGGCGGAATGAGCAGTTCTTC
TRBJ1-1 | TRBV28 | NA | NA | CASSPDTGSRAFF | TGTGCCAGCAGTCCCGATACAGGGTCGAGAGCTTTCTTT
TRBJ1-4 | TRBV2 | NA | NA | CASSEDRSNEKLFF | TGTGCCAGCAGTGAAGACAGATCGAATGAAAAACTGTTTTTT
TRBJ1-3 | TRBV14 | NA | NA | CASSPGLRNTIYF | TGTGCCAGCAGCCCGGGACTGCGAAACACCATATATTTT
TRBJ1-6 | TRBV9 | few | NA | CASSDYGLNNSPLHF | TGTGCCAGCAGCGACTACGGACTAAATAATTCACCCCTCCACTTT
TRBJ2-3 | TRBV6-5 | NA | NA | CASSYSSQRGTDTQYF | TGTGCCAGCAGTTACTCCAGTCAGCGAGGCACAGATACGCAGTATTTT
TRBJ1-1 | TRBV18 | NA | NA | CATFRTRDTIEAFF | TGTGCCACCTTCAGGACCCGGGACACCATTGAAGCTTTCTTT
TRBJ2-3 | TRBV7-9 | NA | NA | CASSLASGALGTQYF | TGTGCCAGCAGCTTAGCGTCGGGTGCTCTGGGGACGCAGTATTTT